These 14 T cell receptor beta chains were all obtained from the same sample, sequenced in a study of T cell clonality in common variable immunodeficiency. Assay used: immunoSEQ multiplex PCR; TCRdb lists only in-frame clones, some missing. The repertoire consists of some 64,000 clones, none detected only once. Sequencing was done on a sample of peripheral blood mononuclear cells. These receptors were collected from a person aged 18 to 70 in good health.

The table lists this clone with many counts. From the germline J gene comes the end of the CDR3, since the read stops 3 residues before it. The chain recombines TRBV12-3 or TRBV12-4 with TRBJ1-1; no definite D call. Trimming cost V 5 bases and J 1 base, with 11 bases left between them. The CDR3 contains 14 residues. Here the CDR3 reads CASSRWPQNTEAFF. The sequenced CDR3 bases are TGTGCCAGCAGTCGTTGGCCCCAGAACACTGAA.

This clone showed up many times. The read ends 3 residues before the CDR3 terminus; that terminus is restored from the germline J gene. The chain employs TRBV5-1 and TRBJ1-2, with no clear D. The V end lost 1 base, the J end lost 3 bases, and 7 bases lay between the germline ends. CDR3 length equals 13 residues. CDR1 is SGHRS, CDR2 YFSETQ, per germline. CDR3 residues: CASSLYSDYGYTF. CDR3 DNA, as far as it was read: TGCGCCAGCAGCTTGTATTCTGACTATGGC. The whole variable domain, remainder taken from reference TRBV5-1 and TRBJ1-2, is KAGVTQTPRYLIKTRGQQVTLSCSPISGHRSVSWYQQTPGQGLQFLFEYFSETQRNKGNFPGRFSGRQFSNSRSEMNVSTLELGDSALYLCASSLYSDYGYTFGSGTRLTVV.

This clone has a count of ten or more. The read halts 3 residues ahead of the CDR3 end, with the missing end drawn from the germline J gene. The rearrangement joins TRBV7-9 to TRBJ2-5; D may be TRBD1 (6 bases). The V end lost 4 bases, the J end lost 5 bases, and 17 bases lay between the germline ends. In germline, CDR1 is SEHNR, CDR2 FQNEAQ (reference sequence). CDR3 length: 15 residues. This CDR3 reads CASSSAPTGQETQYF. The part of the CDR3 DNA that was read is TGTGCCAGCAGCTCCGCGCCTACAGGGCAGGAGACC.

This clone was counted many times. Coverage ceases 3 residues before the CDR3 finishes, and the germline J gene fills in the end. This chain joins TRBV20-1 and TRBJ1-1; D might be TRBD1 (6 bases). V was pared by 0 bases and J by 0 bases, with 11 bases between. The germline V gene has CDR1 DFQATT and CDR2 SNEGSKA (reference sequence). The length of the CDR3 is 15 residues. CDR3 DNA (partial): TGCAGTGCTAGAGATTGGGGGGGCTTGAACACTGAA. Amino acid sequence: CSARDWGGLNTE. The whole CDR3 sequence reads CSARDWGGLNTEAFF.

This clone was counted many times. The observed sequence ends 3 residues before the CDR3 terminus, with the missing tail filled in from the germline J gene. The V call is TRBV7-3, the J call TRBJ2-1; 13 bases fit TRBD2. The junction had 5 bases not matched to a gene; V was cut back by 5 bases and J by 7 bases. Per the germline V gene, CDR1 is SGHTA and CDR2 is FQGTGA. The CDR3 is made up of 15 amino acids. This CDR3 is CASSQLAGGGNEQFF. CDR3 bases read: TGTGCCAGCAGCCAACTAGCGGGAGGGGGAAATGAG.

This clone came up many times. The read terminates 3 residues before the CDR3 end, so the remaining end is supplied by the germline J gene. The chain links TRBV7-9 to TRBJ1-2, with 7 nucleotides matching TRBD1. This CDR3 comprises 14 residues. Trimming cost V 1 base and J 3 bases; bases outside gene matches: 2. CDR1 is SEHNR, CDR2 FQNEAQ, per germline (reference sequence). The sequenced part of the CDR3 DNA is TGTGCCAGCAGCTTAGGAGGGACAGACTATGGC. This encodes CASSLGGTDYG. The full CDR3 sequence reads CASSLGGTDYGYTF.

This clone was observed at least ten times. CDR3 DNA (partial): TGCGCCAGCAGCTTCCGACAGGGGTATGGC. Translation: CASSFRQGYG. The whole CDR3 is CASSFRQGYGYTF. The chain employs TRBV5-1 and TRBJ1-2; 8 positions agree with TRBD1. The DNA ends 3 residues before the CDR3 does, and the rest of the CDR3 is filled in from the germline J gene. The CDR3 contains 13 residues. In germline, CDR1 is SGHRS, CDR2 YFSETQ. V shed 2 bases and J 5 bases; nucleotides not matched to a gene: 2.

This clone was found many times. Read data end 3 residues before the CDR3 end; the end is taken from the germline J gene. This chain links TRBV29-1 with TRBJ2-3; 8 nucleotides line up with TRBD1. The CDR3 consists of 14 residues. Germline trimming cut 6 bases from V and 4 bases from J; bases unmatched to any gene: 9. Germline CDR1 and CDR2: SQVTM and ANQGSEA. CDR3 sequence reads: CSVSGQASPDTQYF. CDR3 bases read: TGCAGCGTCTCGGGACAGGCGTCACCAGATACG.

This clone was counted many times. The read ends 3 residues shy of where the CDR3 ends; the end is completed using the germline J gene. The genes are TRBV7-3 and TRBJ2-1; D may be TRBD2 (6 bases). Per the germline V gene, CDR1 is SGHTA and CDR2 is FQGTGA. Trimming took off 2 bases at V and 5 bases at J, with 7 bases between the two ends. The CDR3 has 13 residues. CDR3 DNA, as far as it was read: TGTGCCAGCAGCTTAGGGACTCACAATGAG. This encodes CASSLGTHNE. The full CDR3 protein reads CASSLGTHNEQFF.

This clone was seen at least ten times. Read coverage stops 3 residues before the CDR3 terminus; the germline J gene supplies the remainder. This rearrangement joins TRBV19 to TRBJ2-1; a possible D gene is TRBD2 (7 bases). Germline V gene sequence: CDR1 LNHDA, CDR2 SQIVND (reference sequence). Trimming pared 4 bases from V and 4 bases from J, leaving 26 bases between. The CDR3 extends over 19 amino acids. The sequenced CDR3 bases are TGTGCCAGTAGTACGCCCTTTTCGCCCGGGGGGCTACAATACAATGAG. This codes for CASSTPFSPGGLQYNE. The full CDR3 is CASSTPFSPGGLQYNEQFF.

Many counts were recorded for this clone. The observed sequence ends 3 residues before the CDR3 terminus, with the missing tail filled in from the germline J gene. The chain has TRBV10-3 and TRBJ1-1; D unresolved. Deletions cut 9 bases from V and 7 bases from J, with 21 bases between. This CDR3 has 14 residues. Germline CDR1 ENHRY, CDR2 SYGVKD. The covered CDR3 bases are TGTGCCATTCACCGGGGATATGGCGACGATGAA. This codes for CAIHRGYGDDE. The entire CDR3 is CAIHRGYGDDEAFF.

Many counts were recorded for this clone. The sequenced fragment ends 3 residues before the CDR3 boundary, so the rest is inferred from the germline J gene. This chain joins TRBV7-8 and TRBJ2-2; TRBD1 agrees at 7 bases. Germline V gene lookup returns CDR1 SGHVS and CDR2 FQNEAQ. CDR3 length equals 16 residues. The V gene end was trimmed by 4 bases and the J gene end by 7 bases; junction bases not matched to a gene: 12. CDR3 sequence reads: CASSSLDRIRGGELFF. The covered CDR3 bases are TGTGCCAGCAGCTCCCTGGACAGGATTCGTGGCGGGGAG.

This clone was seen ten or more times. Read coverage stops 3 residues before the CDR3 terminus; the germline J gene supplies the remainder. The V call is TRBV14, the J call TRBJ2-3, with no clear D. The germline CDR1 and CDR2 sequences are SGHDN and FVKESK. The CDR3 length is 12 residues. V was trimmed by 1 base and J by 5 bases, leaving 4 bases between them. The sequenced CDR3 bases are TGTGCCAGCAGCCAAGCTAGAGATACG. It codes for CASSQARDT. Given in full, the CDR3 is CASSQARDTQYF.

This clone has a count of ten or more. Read coverage stops 3 residues before the CDR3 terminus; the germline J gene supplies the remainder. The gene calls are TRBV5-1 and TRBJ2-1, with 10 bases matching TRBD1. CDR1 and CDR2 from the germline V gene are SGHRS and YFSETQ. This CDR3 is 15 amino acids long. The V gene end was trimmed by 5 bases and the J gene end by 2 bases; junction bases not matched to a gene: 4. The CDR3 loop reads CASRPGQGAYNEQFF. The CDR3 bases that were read are TGCGCCAGCAGACCTGGACAGGGGGCCTACAATGAG.